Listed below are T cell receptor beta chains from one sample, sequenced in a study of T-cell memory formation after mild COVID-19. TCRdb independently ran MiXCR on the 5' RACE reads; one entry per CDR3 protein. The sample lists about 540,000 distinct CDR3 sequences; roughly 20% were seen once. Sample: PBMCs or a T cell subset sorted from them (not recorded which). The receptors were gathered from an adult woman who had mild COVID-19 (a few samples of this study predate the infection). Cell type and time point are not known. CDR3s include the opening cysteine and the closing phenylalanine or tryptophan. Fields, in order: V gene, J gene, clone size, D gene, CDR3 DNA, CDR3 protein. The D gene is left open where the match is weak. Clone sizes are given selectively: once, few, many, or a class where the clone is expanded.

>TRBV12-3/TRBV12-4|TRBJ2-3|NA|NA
TGTGCCAGCAGTCGGACGGACCACACAGATACGCAGTATTTT
CASSRTDHTDTQYF
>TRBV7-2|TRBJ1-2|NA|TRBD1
TGTGCCAGCAGCTTTATGGACAGGGGAGGCTACACCTTC
CASSFMDRGGYTF
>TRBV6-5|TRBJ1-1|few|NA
TGTGCCAGCAGTTACGATTTAGGGGGGTCTGAAGCTTTCTTT
CASSYDLGGSEAFF
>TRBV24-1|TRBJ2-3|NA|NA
TGTGCCACCAGTGACCCTAGCACAGATACGCAGTATTTT
CATSDPSTDTQYF
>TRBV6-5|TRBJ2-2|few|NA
TGTGCCAGCACCTCCCCCAGACAGACAGCGAACACCGGGGAGCTGTTTTTT
CASTSPRQTANTGELFF
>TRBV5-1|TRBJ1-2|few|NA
TGCGCCAGCAGCTTGGCTGCGGGGGAGGTCTATGGCTACACCTTC
CASSLAAGEVYGYTF
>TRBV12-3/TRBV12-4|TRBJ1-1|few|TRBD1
TGTGCCAGCAGATTACCCGGGACAGGTGTGACTGAAGCTTTCTTT
CASRLPGTGVTEAFF
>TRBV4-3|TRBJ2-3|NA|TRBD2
TGCGCCAGCAGCCAAGATGGAGCGGGGGGCACAGATACGCAGTATTTT
CASSQDGAGGTDTQYF
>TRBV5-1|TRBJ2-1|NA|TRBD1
TGCGCCAGCAGCTTTGACAGGGTCCCCTACAATGAGCAGTTCTTC
CASSFDRVPYNEQFF
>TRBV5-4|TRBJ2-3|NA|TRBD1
TGTGCCAGCAGCATGACAGGGAAGGGGACAGATACGCAGTATTTT
CASSMTGKGTDTQYF
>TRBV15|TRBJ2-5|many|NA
TGTGCCACCAGCAGAGAGGGGATGGAGACCCAGTACTTC
CATSREGMETQYF
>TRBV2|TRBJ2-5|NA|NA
TGTGCCAGCAGTGCCGGGACAAATGTCCAAGAGACCCAGTACTTC
CASSAGTNVQETQYF
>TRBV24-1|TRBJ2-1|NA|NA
TGTGCCACCCAGAGCTCCTACAATGAGCAGTTCTTC
CATQSSYNEQFF
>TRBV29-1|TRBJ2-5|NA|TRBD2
TGCAGCGCCCCGTCTAGCGGGAGGCTCCATGCCCAGTACTTC
CSAPSSGRLHAQYF
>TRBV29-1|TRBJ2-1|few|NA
TGCAGCGTTGAAGGAGAGGGGCGGATTTCCTACAATGAGCAGTTCTTC
CSVEGEGRISYNEQFF
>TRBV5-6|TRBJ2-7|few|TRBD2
TGTGCCAGCAGAAAAAGGACTAGCGGCTCCTACGAGCAGTACTTC
CASRKRTSGSYEQYF
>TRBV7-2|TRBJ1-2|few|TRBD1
TGTGCCAGCAGCTTAGCCCTCCGGGACAGGGTATCGAACTATGGCTACACCTTC
CASSLALRDRVSNYGYTF
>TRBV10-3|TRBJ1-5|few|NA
TGTGCCATCAGTCAAGGTGAGGGAAGCAATCAGCCCCAGCATTTT
CAISQGEGSNQPQHF
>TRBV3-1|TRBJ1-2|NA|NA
TGTGCCAGCAGCCAAGTGCCGGGTCCAAATGGCTACACCTTC
CASSQVPGPNGYTF
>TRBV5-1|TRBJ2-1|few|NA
TGCGCCAGCAGCTTGGAGGGGGAGGTCTACAATGAGCAGTTCTTC
CASSLEGEVYNEQFF
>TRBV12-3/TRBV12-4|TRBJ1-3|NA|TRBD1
TGTGCCAGCAGCCCCTGGACAGGAGATACCGCCACCATATATTTT
CASSPWTGDTATIYF
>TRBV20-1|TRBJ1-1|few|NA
TGCAGTGCTAGAAGAGAGAATGCGAACACTGAAGCTTTCTTT
CSARRENANTEAFF
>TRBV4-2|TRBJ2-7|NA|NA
TGTGCCAGCAGCCAAGATCGGGGGAGTCCCTACGAGCAGTACTTC
CASSQDRGSPYEQYF
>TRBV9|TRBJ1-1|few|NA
TGTGCCAGCAGCGTCCAGGGCGGCACTGAAGCTTTCTTT
CASSVQGGTEAFF
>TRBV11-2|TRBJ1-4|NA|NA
TGTGCCAGCAGCTCTCCCCTCGAAAAACTGTTTTTT
CASSSPLEKLFF
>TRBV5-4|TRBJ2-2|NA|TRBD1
TGTGCCAGCAGCTTTAACAGGGGGCGGGACACCGGGGAGCTGTTTTTT
CASSFNRGRDTGELFF
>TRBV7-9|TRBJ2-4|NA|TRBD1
TGTGCCAGCAGCTTGGGACAGGGTAAACTAGCCAAAAACATTCAGTACTTC
CASSLGQGKLAKNIQYF
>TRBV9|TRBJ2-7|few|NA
TGTGCCAGCGGCGACAGCACCTACGAGCAGTACTTC
CASGDSTYEQYF
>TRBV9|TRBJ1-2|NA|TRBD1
TGTGCCAGCGGCGTCGGAAAGGACAGGGGGTATGGCTACACCTTC
CASGVGKDRGYGYTF
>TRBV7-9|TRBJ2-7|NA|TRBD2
TGTGCCAGCAGCGTCGGGAGGGTCTACGAGCAGTACTTC
CASSVGRVYEQYF
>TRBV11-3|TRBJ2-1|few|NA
TGTGCCAGCAGCCTTCGGACTACGACCTACAATGAGCAGTTCTTC
CASSLRTTTYNEQFF
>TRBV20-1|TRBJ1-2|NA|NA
TGCAGTGCTAGCCCCCCGGGCCCGGGAGGCTACACCTTC
CSASPPGPGGYTF
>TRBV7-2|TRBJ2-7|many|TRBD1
TGTGCCAGCAGCCGGGACAGGGGACCCTACGAGCAGTACTTC
CASSRDRGPYEQYF
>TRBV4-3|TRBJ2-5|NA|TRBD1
TGCGCCAGCAGCCAAGGATGGGGACAGGGGGCAGGGGAGACCCAGTACTTC
CASSQGWGQGAGETQYF
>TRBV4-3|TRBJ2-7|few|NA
TGCGCCAGCAGCCAAGATAGCGTCAGAACTTCCTACGAGCAGTACTTC
CASSQDSVRTSYEQYF
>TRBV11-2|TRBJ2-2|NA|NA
TGTGCCAGCAGCTTAAATTCAATCGGGGAGCTGTTTTTT
CASSLNSIGELFF
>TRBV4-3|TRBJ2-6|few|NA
TGCGCCAGCAGCCACGGGACTGCCGACTCTGGGGCCAACGTCCTGACTTTC
CASSHGTADSGANVLTF
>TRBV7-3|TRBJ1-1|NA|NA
TGTGCCAGCAGCTCCCGAGGGAGAACGGGGTACGCTGAAGCTTTCTTT
CASSSRGRTGYAEAFF
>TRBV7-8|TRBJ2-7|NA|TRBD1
TGTGCCAGCAGCGCCACCCGATCCGGACAGGGGGAGCAGTACTTC
CASSATRSGQGEQYF
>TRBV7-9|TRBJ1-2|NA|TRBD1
TGTGCCAGCAGCTTAGCCCAGGGACAGGGGGCGTCTGGCTACACCTTC
CASSLAQGQGASGYTF
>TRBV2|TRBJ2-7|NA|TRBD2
TGTGCCAGCCTAAAAGACAAGAGGACTAGCGGGATGTACGAGCAGTACTTC
CASLKDKRTSGMYEQYF
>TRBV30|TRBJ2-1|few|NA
TGTGCCTGGAGCCCCGGACAGTCGAGCTCCTACAATGAGCAGTTCTTC
CAWSPGQSSSYNEQFF
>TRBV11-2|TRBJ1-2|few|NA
TGTGCCAGCAGCTTAGACACAGGTCGCTATGGCTACACCTTC
CASSLDTGRYGYTF
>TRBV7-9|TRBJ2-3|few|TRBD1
TGTGCCAGCAGCCCGACAGGGAGCACAGATACGCAGTATTTT
CASSPTGSTDTQYF
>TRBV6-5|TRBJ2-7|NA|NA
TGTGCCAGCAGTTACGGGGGAAACGAGCAGTACTTC
CASSYGGNEQYF